The next 23 T cell receptor beta chains were all read from a single sample in a study of T cell changes during pregnancy in multiple sclerosis (dated by TCRdb to about 2019). The protocol used for the library was the immunoSEQ multiplex PCR assay. Here the immuneACCESS table is served through TCRdb, limited to in-frame sequences with V and J called. Missing clones are a known gap in these copies; in checked studies unresolved V genes cover under half, and the rest lacks a known reason. This sample is represented by around 71,000 clones; over 85% of them were singletons. The ten largest make up more than 0.9% of the sample. The sequences come from peripheral blood, collected in the third trimester of pregnancy. The receptors stem from a female donor with multiple sclerosis, enrolled in a pregnancy study.

The gene calls are TRBV4-3 and TRBJ1-2; D is unresolved. Germline V gene lookup returns CDR1 LGHNA and CDR2 YSLEER. V was pared by 0 bases and J by 3 bases, with 11 bases between. The CDR3 is 15 amino acids. CDR3 nucleotides: TGCGCCAGCAGCCAAGAATGGAGGGTATACTATGGCTACACCTTC. This sequence encodes CASSQEWRVYYGYTF.

The chain carries TRBV5-5 and TRBJ2-7; D is uncertain. This CDR3 has 14 residues. Looked up from germline, CDR1 is SGHKS and CDR2 is YYEKEE (reference sequence). The ends were cut back, 1 base at V and 0 bases at J, with 8 bases in the middle. CDR3 sequence reads: CASSLRGDSYEQYF. The CDR3 coding sequence is TGTGCCAGCAGCTTGCGCGGAGACTCCTACGAGCAGTACTTC. Full variable domain (missing parts from reference TRBV5-5 and TRBJ2-7): DAGVTQSPTHLIKTRGQQVTLRCSPISGHKSVSWYQQVLGQGPQFIFQYYEKEERGRGNFPDRFSARQFPNYSSELNVNALLLGDSALYLCASSLRGDSYEQYFGPGTRLTVT.

J is TRBJ1-2 and V is TRBV15; TRBD1 is a possible D gene (6 bases). Trimming pared 4 bases from V and 7 bases from J, leaving 13 bases between. The CDR3 length is 13 residues. Germline CDR1 reads LNHNV; CDR2 reads YYDKDF (reference sequence). The CDR3 bases are TGTGCCACCAGCACGGACAGAGGATCTGGCTACACCTTC. Its translation: CATSTDRGSGYTF.

This clone is a singleton in its sample. The V gene is TRBV5-5, the J gene TRBJ2-3; 7 bases line up with TRBD2. The CDR3 has 13 residues. Unmatched junction bases numbered 8, after V lost 7 bases and J lost 6 bases. Germline values: CDR1 SGHKS, CDR2 YYEKEE (reference sequence). This chain's CDR3 is CASGTLGGDTQYF. CDR3 nucleotide sequence: TGTGCCAGCGGTACCCTGGGGGGGGATACGCAGTATTTT.

The chain employs TRBV2 and TRBJ2-7; 10 nucleotides align to TRBD1. The V segment lost 5 bases and the J segment 4 bases; nucleotides outside the gene matches: 5. The CDR3 has 14 amino acids. Germline CDR1 and CDR2: SNHLY and FYNNEI. The CDR3 DNA reads TGTGCCAGCAGTTTCGACAGGGGGCATTACGAGCAGTACTTC. Its protein is CASSFDRGHYEQYF.

This chain joins TRBV13 and TRBJ2-1; 9 bases are shared with TRBD2. V lost 6 bases, J lost 3 bases, and 6 bases stayed unmatched. CDR1 is PRHDT and CDR2 is FYEKMQ in the germline V gene (reference sequence). CDR3 length equals 15 residues. CDR3 sequence (DNA): TGTGCCAGCAGACTAGCGGGTTCGATCTACAATGAGCAGTTCTTC. This translates into CASRLAGSIYNEQFF.

The count of this clone is one. This sequence joins TRBV6-6 and TRBJ2-3; a weak D match, TRBD2 (6 bases). V was clipped by 2 bases and J by 2 bases, with 11 bases between them. In germline, CDR1 is MNHNY, CDR2 SVGAGI (reference sequence). This CDR3 has 15 amino acids. The CDR3 reads CASSYRSSDTDTQYF. The CDR3 DNA reads as TGTGCCAGCAGTTACAGGTCTAGCGACACAGATACGCAGTATTTT.

This rearrangement joins TRBV2 to TRBJ2-2; 10 nucleotides agree with TRBD2. The CDR3 has 16 amino acids. Per germline, CDR1 SNHLY and CDR2 FYNNEI. V shed 6 bases and J 1 base; nucleotides not matched to a gene: 5. The CDR3 sequence: CASRRRTSGNTGELFF. As DNA, the CDR3 is TGTGCCAGCAGACGCCGGACTAGCGGGAACACCGGGGAGCTGTTTTTT. Variable domain in full (rest from reference TRBV2 and TRBJ2-2): EPEVTQTPSHQVTQMGQEVILRCVPISNHLYFYWYRQILGQKVEFLVSFYNNEISEKSEIFDDQFSVERPDGSNFTLKIRSTKLEDSAMYFCASRRRTSGNTGELFFGEGSRLTVL.

The chain combines TRBV5-6 with TRBJ2-1; D is possibly TRBD2 (5 bases). CDR1 is SGHDT and CDR2 is YYEEEE in the germline V gene. CDR3 length: 19 amino acids. V lost 0 bases and J 2 bases, leaving 21 bases between the germline ends. The CDR3 nucleotides read TGTGCCAGCAGCTTGGGCGGATTAGGGAGCGGCCTTACCTACAATGAGCAGTTCTTC. It specifies CASSLGGLGSGLTYNEQFF.

This sequence joins TRBV12-5 and TRBJ2-1; 11 nucleotides align to TRBD2. Germline lookup yields CDR1 LGHNT and CDR2 FRNRAP. The CDR3 loop spans 14 amino acids. V shed 1 base and J 9 bases; nucleotides not matched to a gene: 2. CDR3 protein: CASGLAGTSGEQFF. The CDR3 nucleotides are TGTGCTAGTGGTTTGGCCGGGACTAGCGGTGAGCAGTTCTTC.

This chain links TRBV25-1 with TRBJ2-5; D not resolved. The CDR3 sequence is 14 residues long. The germline V gene encodes CDR1 MGHDK and CDR2 SYGVNS. V shed 1 base and J shed 7 bases, with 13 bases lying between them. The CDR3 coding sequence is TGTGCCAGCAGTGAATCGACTGCCAGACGGACCCAGTACTTC. Its translation is CASSESTARRTQYF.

The gene calls are TRBV29-1 and TRBJ1-4, with TRBD1 as a possible D gene (6 bases). Per germline, CDR1 SQVTM and CDR2 ANQGSEA. CDR3 length: 14 amino acids. The V gene lost 3 bases and the J gene lost 7 bases, with 15 bases spanning the gap. The chain's CDR3 is CSVEKAGAGEKLFF. The CDR3 nucleotides read TGCAGCGTTGAGAAGGCGGGGGCGGGTGAAAAACTGTTTTTT.

The J gene is TRBJ2-7, the V gene TRBV7-2, with 11 bases fitting TRBD2. Per the germline V gene, CDR1 is SGHTA and CDR2 is FQGNSA. The CDR3 spans 14 residues. The junction had 3 bases not matched to a gene; V was cut back by 5 bases and J by 3 bases. The chain's CDR3 is CASSPGLAGYEQYF. CDR3 nucleotides: TGTGCCAGCAGCCCAGGACTAGCGGGCTACGAGCAGTACTTC. Drawing the rest from reference TRBV7-2 and TRBJ2-7, the complete variable domain is GAGVSQSPSNKVTEKGKDVELRCDPISGHTALYWYRQSLGQGLEFLIYFQGNSAPDKSGLPSDRFSAERTGGSVSTLTIQRTQQEDSAVYLCASSPGLAGYEQYFGPGTRLTVT.

V is TRBV11-2 and J is TRBJ2-5, with TRBD2 matching over 16 bases. This CDR3 is built from 15 residues. With V trimmed by 2 bases and J by 9 bases, 3 bases remained unmatched. Germline-derived CDR1 and CDR2 are SGHAT and FQNNGV. Written as DNA, the CDR3 is TGTGCCAGCAGCTTACCCGGGACTAGCGGGAGGGCCCAGTACTTC. It encodes CASSLPGTSGRAQYF. Full variable domain (outside the CDR3, taken from reference TRBV11-2 and TRBJ2-5): EAGVAQSPRYKIIEKRQSVAFWCNPISGHATLYWYQQILGQGPKLLIQFQNNGVVDDSQLPKDRFSAERLKGVDSTLKIQPAKLEDSAVYLCASSLPGTSGRAQYFGPGTRLLVL.

This CDR3 reads CASSLAGQEETQYF. The CDR3 DNA sequence: TGTGCCAGCAGCTTAGCGGGACAGGAAGAGACCCAGTACTTC. This sequence joins TRBV5-4 and TRBJ2-5; D is possibly TRBD1 (8 bases). The CDR3 consists of 14 residues. Germline CDR1 is SGHNT and CDR2 is YYREEE (reference sequence). With 2 bases removed from V and 3 bases from J, the gap between germline ends came to 11 bases.

The rearrangement joins TRBV27 to TRBJ1-5; no reliable D call. CDR1 MNHEY and CDR2 SMNVEV come from the germline V gene (reference sequence). This CDR3 is built from 14 residues. The V end lost 4 bases, the J end lost 0 bases, and 7 bases lay between the germline ends. CDR3 in DNA: TGTGCCAGCAGTTCCCGACATAGCAATCAGCCCCAGCATTTT. Translating it yields CASSSRHSNQPQHF.

The chain carries TRBV5-1 and TRBJ1-6; D not resolved. CDR3 size: 16 residues. V shed 0 bases and J shed 5 bases, with 12 bases lying between them. Looked up from germline, CDR1 is SGHRS and CDR2 is YFSETQ. CDR3 bases: TGCGCCAGCAGCTTGGCCCCTAGTAACAATAATTCACCCCTCCACTTT. It encodes CASSLAPSNNNSPLHF.

This clone appeared once. The chain couples TRBV6-1 to TRBJ1-1; D may be TRBD1 (6 bases). CDR3 size: 12 residues. V lost 6 bases and J lost 5, with 10 bases in between. CDR1 is MNHNS and CDR2 is SASEGT in the germline V gene. CDR3 bases: TGTGCCAGCAGGTTCCAGGGGACTGAAGCTTTCTTT. It yields the protein CASRFQGTEAFF.

V usage is TRBV7-2 and J usage is TRBJ2-1, with D perhaps TRBD1 (5 bases). V lost 4 bases to trimming and J lost 6 bases, with 7 bases between them. This CDR3 region has 12 residues. Germline lookup yields CDR1 SGHTA and CDR2 FQGNSA. The CDR3 nucleotides read TGTGCCAGCAGCTCGGACATCAATGAGCAGTTCTTC. This sequence encodes CASSSDINEQFF.

The chain recombines TRBV9 with TRBJ2-1; a weak D match, TRBD2 (5 bases). The CDR3 consists of 17 residues. Per the germline V gene, CDR1 is SGDLS and CDR2 is YYNGEE. V lost 2 bases and J lost 0, with 15 bases in between. The CDR3 spells CASSVGPVGSSYNEQFF. The CDR3 DNA reads TGTGCCAGCAGCGTCGGTCCCGTGGGGAGCTCCTACAATGAGCAGTTCTTC. Together with reference TRBV9 and TRBJ2-1, the CDR3 gives the full variable domain: DSGVTQTPKHLITATGQRVTLRCSPRSGDLSVYWYQQSLDQGLQFLIQYYNGEERAKGNILERFSAQQFPDLHSELNLSSLELGDSALYFCASSVGPVGSSYNEQFFGPGTRLTVL.

This clone was seen just once. The rearrangement joins TRBV9 to TRBJ2-1; 8 bases match TRBD2. With 2 bases clipped from V and 6 bases from J, the junction kept 7 bases outside the gene matches. The length of the CDR3 is 15 residues. The germline CDR1 and CDR2 sequences are SGDLS and YYNGEE. The CDR3 nucleotides are TGTGCCAGCAGCGTTTCAGCGGGAGTGGGCAATGAGCAGTTCTTC. Its translation is CASSVSAGVGNEQFF. Together with reference TRBV9 and TRBJ2-1, the CDR3 gives the full variable domain: DSGVTQTPKHLITATGQRVTLRCSPRSGDLSVYWYQQSLDQGLQFLIQYYNGEERAKGNILERFSAQQFPDLHSELNLSSLELGDSALYFCASSVSAGVGNEQFFGPGTRLTVL.

This clone showed up just once. The V call is TRBV7-9, the J call TRBJ1-2, with TRBD1 as a possible D gene (6 bases). The V end was cut by 5 bases, the J end by 1 base, with 20 bases between. The CDR3 is 17 residues long. Per the germline V gene, CDR1 is SEHNR and CDR2 is FQNEAQ (reference sequence). The CDR3 coding sequence is TGTGCCAGCAGCCCCTCCCCCCTACAGGGAGATAACTATGGCTACACCTTC. It codes for CASSPSPLQGDNYGYTF.

This chain uses TRBV6-1 with TRBJ2-1; D is ambiguous. V lost 7 bases, J lost 8 bases, and 15 bases lay in between. Germline CDR1 is MNHNS and CDR2 is SASEGT. The CDR3 runs 13 residues. CDR3 nucleotide sequence: TGTGCCAGCAATCTTCGACCTGAGGATGAGCAGTTCTTC. Translation gives CASNLRPEDEQFF.